This T cell receptor (beta chain) emerged from a study of T cells after yellow fever vaccination. General study points: It was the secondary response that reached its peak faster, day 5 versus 15, but it was weaker. In post-booster samples, most primary-vaccination clones reappeared (just under 97% CD4, 70% to 90% CD8). Clonotypes found in both CD4 and CD8 compartments made up a small share.

This CDR3 has 15 amino acids. Trimming left V 0 bases short and J 6 bases short, with 12 bases between. The V gene's germline CDR1 is KGHSH and CDR2 LQKENI. This clonotype was counted only a few times. Its antigen is unknown. UMIs and a universal primer site were added when TCR cDNA was made by 5'RACE template switching. TCRdb re-called the 5' RACE reads with MiXCR, one entry per CDR3 protein. The sample has about 400,000 distinct CDR3 sequences, roughly 6.2% seen once. This rearrangement joins TRBV18 to TRBJ1-5; D is possibly TRBD1 (5 bases). The sample in question was PBMCs, obtained 5 days after the yellow fever booster vaccination. This receptor was obtained from a man aged 25 to 45 who received the YFV17D yellow fever vaccine. This CDR3 reads CASSPPGGGVQPQHF. CDR3 in DNA: TGTGCCAGCTCACCACCCGGGGGAGGTGTTCAGCCCCAGCATTTT.